This note documents a single T cell receptor beta chain sequence. The antigen remains undetermined. The sample belongs to a study of cytomegalovirus exposure and HLA in healthy donors. Findings and limits, study-wide: First-cohort TCR clusters were later found to tend to co-occur in the 120 validation repertoires. It was reportedly the case that the classifier diagnosed cytomegalovirus status with high specificity and sensitivity. Cytomegalovirus-associated TCR beta chains were listed, numbering 150 to 200. A few CMV-associated chains proved CMV antigen-specific in vitro.

The assay was immunoSEQ multiplex PCR, and TCRdb's table has in-frame clones only and misses some. The repertoire holds 120,000 or so clones, approximately 91% seen once, with roughly 1.4% in the top ten. CDR1 and CDR2 (germline): SGHAT, FQNNGV. The CDR3 runs to 15 residues. V dropped 0 bases and J dropped 1 base, with 9 bases sitting between them. The rearrangement joins TRBV11-2 to TRBJ1-2; D unresolved. The receptor's source is a man aged 25 to 45 in good health and CMV-seronegative. The sample consisted of PBMCs. CDR3 residues: CASSLDSGFNYGYTF. The CDR3 nucleotides read TGTGCCAGCAGCTTAGATTCAGGTTTTAACTATGGCTACACCTTC.